The clone carrying this TCR beta chain occurred once. The antigen remains undetermined. This entry is derived from a study of cytomegalovirus exposure and HLA in healthy donors. Study-wide results and limits: Researchers reported in a later analysis that a missense DCLRE1C variant was tied to TCR beta V- and J-gene trimming.

Germline V gene data show CDR1 as SNHLY and CDR2 as FYNNEI. The V and J ends lost 4 bases and 4 bases, in that order; junction bases with no gene match: 2. The CDR3 runs 14 residues. The PCR used 60 Vbeta and 13 Jbeta primers. TCRdb's copy holds only in-frame clones and misses some; the assay was immunoSEQ multiplex PCR. Of some 90,000 clones in the sample, 81% were seen once. The gene calls are TRBV2 and TRBJ1-2; 11 bases are shared with TRBD1. Material for sequencing was PBMCs. The sequence was collected from a human donor in good health. The CDR3 sequence is CASSGTGGFYGYTF. The CDR3 DNA sequence: TGTGCCAGCAGTGGGACAGGGGGCTTCTATGGCTACACCTTC. The complete variable domain, with remaining parts taken from reference TRBV2 and TRBJ1-2, reads EPEVTQTPSHQVTQMGQEVILRCVPISNHLYFYWYRQILGQKVEFLVSFYNNEISEKSEIFDDQFSVERPDGSNFTLKIRSTKLEDSAMYFCASSGTGGFYGYTFGSGTRLTVV.